The rows below give T cell receptor beta chains drawn from one sample of a study of T cell repertoires in cytomegalovirus infection. These TCRs are of unknown antigen specificity. TCRdb fed the reads into MiXCR, producing one record per CDR3 protein. The data show about 310,000 distinct CDR3 sequences, with roughly 25% seen just once and 10% to 15% held by the top ten. The sequenced sample was cultured PBMCs, obtained from culture after CMV antigen stimulation. The receptors come from a human donor in good health (CMV status not recorded). Some clones in this sample may be carry-over from other donors' samples. The CDR3 runs from the conserved cysteine through the conserved F or W. Fields, in order: clone size, J gene, D gene, V gene, CDR3 DNA, CDR3 protein. A D gene is named only where the DNA matches it firmly. Not all rows give a size; the values are once, few, many and, for expanded clones, a class.

abundance: many
j_gene: TRBJ2-1
d_gene: TRBD2
v_gene: TRBV7-2
CDR3nt: TGTGCCAGCAGCTCCGCAGGTAGCGGGAGGGAGAATGAGCAGTTCTTC
CDR3aa: CASSSAGSGRENEQFF

abundance: NA
j_gene: TRBJ1-5
d_gene: NA
v_gene: TRBV30
CDR3nt: TGTGCCTGGAGTCGAGCCGGGGTGCAGCCCCAGCATTTT
CDR3aa: CAWSRAGVQPQHF

abundance: NA
j_gene: TRBJ2-1
d_gene: TRBD2
v_gene: TRBV4-3
CDR3nt: TGCGCCAGCAGCCCGAGCTTAGCGGGGAACAATGAGCAGTTCTTC
CDR3aa: CASSPSLAGNNEQFF

abundance: few
j_gene: TRBJ2-2
d_gene: TRBD1
v_gene: TRBV7-9
CDR3nt: TGTGCCAGCAGCTTAGTAGTAGAGAGGACAGGACTTCCCAAAAACGTGAACACCGGGGAGCTGTTTTTT
CDR3aa: CASSLVVERTGLPKNVNTGELFF

abundance: many
j_gene: TRBJ2-5
d_gene: TRBD2
v_gene: TRBV7-2
CDR3nt: TGTGCCAGCAGCCAACTAGCGGGGACTCAAGAGACCCAGTACTTC
CDR3aa: CASSQLAGTQETQYF

abundance: NA
j_gene: TRBJ2-1
d_gene: NA
v_gene: TRBV5-4
CDR3nt: TGTGCCAGCAGCTTGGACGGAATTAGCACTGATGAGCAGTTCTTC
CDR3aa: CASSLDGISTDEQFF

abundance: NA
j_gene: TRBJ2-2
d_gene: NA
v_gene: TRBV6-1
CDR3nt: TGTGCCAGCAGTGAAGTGGGGCGGGGCACCGGGGAGCTGTTTTTT
CDR3aa: CASSEVGRGTGELFF

abundance: few
j_gene: TRBJ2-1
d_gene: NA
v_gene: TRBV20-1
CDR3nt: TGCAGTGCCAGGGACTCCGACTCCTACAATGAGCAGTTCTTC
CDR3aa: CSARDSDSYNEQFF

abundance: NA
j_gene: TRBJ2-5
d_gene: NA
v_gene: TRBV4-3
CDR3nt: TGCGCCAGCAGCCAAGAATACCAAGAGACCCAGTACTTC
CDR3aa: CASSQEYQETQYF

abundance: NA
j_gene: TRBJ2-1
d_gene: NA
v_gene: TRBV28
CDR3nt: TGTGCCAGCACTGGGGCGTCCTACAATGAGCAGTTCTTC
CDR3aa: CASTGASYNEQFF

abundance: NA
j_gene: TRBJ2-1
d_gene: TRBD2
v_gene: TRBV24-1
CDR3nt: TGTGCCACCAGTAGCGGGAGTCGCACTGAGCAGTTCTTC
CDR3aa: CATSSGSRTEQFF

abundance: few
j_gene: TRBJ1-2
d_gene: TRBD1
v_gene: TRBV5-1
CDR3nt: TGCGCCAGCAGCCAGGGGGCAGGAGCCTTGGCTAACTATGGCTACACCTTC
CDR3aa: CASSQGAGALANYGYTF

abundance: NA
j_gene: TRBJ2-7
d_gene: TRBD2
v_gene: TRBV6-5
CDR3nt: TGTGCCAGCAGGAAAACGCCGGGACTACAAGTCTACGAGCAGTACTTC
CDR3aa: CASRKTPGLQVYEQYF

abundance: few
j_gene: TRBJ2-1
d_gene: TRBD2
v_gene: TRBV7-9
CDR3nt: TGTGCCAGCAGCCGTCGGTCTAGCGGGATACCCAATGAGCAGTTCTTC
CDR3aa: CASSRRSSGIPNEQFF

abundance: NA
j_gene: TRBJ1-5
d_gene: TRBD1
v_gene: TRBV12-3/TRBV12-4
CDR3nt: TGTGCCAGCAATGACGAGGGGGCCAATCAGCCCCAGCATTTT
CDR3aa: CASNDEGANQPQHF

abundance: NA
j_gene: TRBJ2-1
d_gene: TRBD2
v_gene: TRBV24-1
CDR3nt: TGTGCCACCAGTGACTCAGGGACTAGCGGGAGACCTTCCAATGAGCAGTTCTTC
CDR3aa: CATSDSGTSGRPSNEQFF

abundance: few
j_gene: TRBJ2-1
d_gene: TRBD2
v_gene: TRBV20-1
CDR3nt: TGCAGTGCTGCCCGGGCGGGAGATTACAATGAGCAGTTCTTC
CDR3aa: CSAARAGDYNEQFF

abundance: NA
j_gene: TRBJ1-5
d_gene: TRBD1
v_gene: TRBV6-5
CDR3nt: TGTGCCAGCAGAACTTACAGGGGACAGGGAGGAGGGCAGCCCCAGCATTTT
CDR3aa: CASRTYRGQGGGQPQHF

abundance: NA
j_gene: TRBJ2-3
d_gene: NA
v_gene: TRBV28
CDR3nt: TGTGCCAGCAGGGGTCTAAGGGATTCAGATACGCAGTATTTT
CDR3aa: CASRGLRDSDTQYF

abundance: NA
j_gene: TRBJ2-5
d_gene: TRBD2
v_gene: TRBV3-1
CDR3nt: TGTGCCAGCAGCCATACTAGCGGGCAAGAGACCCAGTACTTC
CDR3aa: CASSHTSGQETQYF

abundance: NA
j_gene: TRBJ2-3
d_gene: NA
v_gene: TRBV27
CDR3nt: TGTGCCAGCAGTTTGTGGTCTACGGGCACAGATACGCAGTATTTT
CDR3aa: CASSLWSTGTDTQYF

abundance: many
j_gene: TRBJ2-3
d_gene: TRBD2
v_gene: TRBV7-2
CDR3nt: TGTGCCAGCAGCAGAGGACTAGCGGGGGATACGCAGTATTTT
CDR3aa: CASSRGLAGDTQYF

abundance: few
j_gene: TRBJ2-3
d_gene: TRBD2
v_gene: TRBV11-3
CDR3nt: TGTGCCAGCAGGGTGGGACTAGCTACAGATACGCAGTATTTT
CDR3aa: CASRVGLATDTQYF

abundance: few
j_gene: TRBJ2-5
d_gene: NA
v_gene: TRBV27
CDR3nt: TGTGCCAGCAGCGCCGGCGGGACGACCCTGGAGACCCAGTACTTC
CDR3aa: CASSAGGTTLETQYF

abundance: many
j_gene: TRBJ2-3
d_gene: TRBD2
v_gene: TRBV7-2
CDR3nt: TGTGCCAGCAGCTCTGGGACTAGGGGGAGATACACAGATACGCAGTATTTT
CDR3aa: CASSSGTRGRYTDTQYF

abundance: few
j_gene: TRBJ2-1
d_gene: NA
v_gene: TRBV6-2/TRBV6-3
CDR3nt: TGTGCCAGCAGCCCGCAGCGGACCTACAATGAGCAGTTCTTC
CDR3aa: CASSPQRTYNEQFF

abundance: many
j_gene: TRBJ2-1
d_gene: NA
v_gene: TRBV7-2
CDR3nt: TGTGCCAGCAGCTTAGAGCGGTCCTCCTACAATGAGCAGTTCTTC
CDR3aa: CASSLERSSYNEQFF

abundance: NA
j_gene: TRBJ1-2
d_gene: NA
v_gene: TRBV29-1
CDR3nt: TGCAGCGGAGGGGGGGGCGGCTATGGCTACACCTTC
CDR3aa: CSGGGGGYGYTF

abundance: few
j_gene: TRBJ1-1
d_gene: TRBD1
v_gene: TRBV6-5
CDR3nt: TGTGCCAGCAGTTCCCAAAACCCGACAGGGCCGTTTGAAGCTTTCTTT
CDR3aa: CASSSQNPTGPFEAFF

abundance: NA
j_gene: TRBJ2-4
d_gene: NA
v_gene: TRBV5-1
CDR3nt: TGCGCCAGCAGCGTACAAGCGGGCGAAAACATTCAGTACTTC
CDR3aa: CASSVQAGENIQYF

abundance: many
j_gene: TRBJ1-2
d_gene: NA
v_gene: TRBV24-1
CDR3nt: TGTGCCACCAGTGAGGCCGGGACACCGAATGGTCGTTATGGCTACACCTTC
CDR3aa: CATSEAGTPNGRYGYTF

abundance: NA
j_gene: TRBJ1-1
d_gene: NA
v_gene: TRBV28
CDR3nt: TGTGCCAGCAGTTTAGGGTTCTCCGGGAACACTGAAGCTTTCTTT
CDR3aa: CASSLGFSGNTEAFF

abundance: NA
j_gene: TRBJ1-2
d_gene: TRBD1
v_gene: TRBV6-6
CDR3nt: TGTGCCAGCAGTCCACCCCGGGACAGGACCAACTATGGCTACACCTTC
CDR3aa: CASSPPRDRTNYGYTF

abundance: many
j_gene: TRBJ2-3
d_gene: TRBD2
v_gene: TRBV7-2
CDR3nt: TGTGCCAGCAGCTCCGGGACTAGCGGCAATACAGATACGCAGTATTTT
CDR3aa: CASSSGTSGNTDTQYF

abundance: few
j_gene: TRBJ1-2
d_gene: NA
v_gene: TRBV19
CDR3nt: TGTGCCAGCATGTCCAACGACAGGTGGGATATCTATGGCTACACCTTC
CDR3aa: CASMSNDRWDIYGYTF

abundance: few
j_gene: TRBJ1-2
d_gene: NA
v_gene: TRBV28
CDR3nt: TGTGCCAGCAGTACCGCGGCGGTTGGCTACACCTTC
CDR3aa: CASSTAAVGYTF

abundance: few
j_gene: TRBJ2-7
d_gene: TRBD1
v_gene: TRBV28
CDR3nt: TGTGCCAGCACCGGAACGAACATCCTTGGACAGGGGGTATCCTACGAGCAGTACTTC
CDR3aa: CASTGTNILGQGVSYEQYF

abundance: NA
j_gene: TRBJ2-5
d_gene: NA
v_gene: TRBV20-1
CDR3nt: TGCAGTGCTAGACGGGAGGAGACCCAGTACTTC
CDR3aa: CSARREETQYF

abundance: many
j_gene: TRBJ2-5
d_gene: TRBD2
v_gene: TRBV7-2
CDR3nt: TGTGCCAGCAGATACGCCAGGGAGGGAGGTGGGGCTCGGTACTTC
CDR3aa: CASRYAREGGGARYF

abundance: few
j_gene: TRBJ2-1
d_gene: NA
v_gene: TRBV6-2/TRBV6-3
CDR3nt: TGTGCCAGCAGTTATAGCGGCTTCGAGGAATTCTTC
CDR3aa: CASSYSGFEEFF

abundance: many
j_gene: TRBJ2-3
d_gene: NA
v_gene: TRBV7-2
CDR3nt: TGTGCCAGCAGCTCCGTCGGGGGAAGATCAGATACGCAGTATTTT
CDR3aa: CASSSVGGRSDTQYF

abundance: many
j_gene: TRBJ1-2
d_gene: NA
v_gene: TRBV7-2
CDR3nt: TGTGCCAGCAGCTACGGCGATTATGGCTACACCTTC
CDR3aa: CASSYGDYGYTF

abundance: many
j_gene: TRBJ2-1
d_gene: TRBD2
v_gene: TRBV7-9
CDR3nt: TGTGCCAGCAGCCCACAAAAAGCGGGGAACTACAATGAGCAGTTCTTC
CDR3aa: CASSPQKAGNYNEQFF

abundance: many
j_gene: TRBJ2-2
d_gene: TRBD2
v_gene: TRBV5-1
CDR3nt: TGCGCCAGCAACCGTGTAGCGGGAGGCGTCACCGGGGAGCTGTTTTTT
CDR3aa: CASNRVAGGVTGELFF

abundance: many
j_gene: TRBJ2-5
d_gene: NA
v_gene: TRBV20-1
CDR3nt: TGCAGTGCCAGCCTCCGGGACCAAGAGACCCAGTACTTC
CDR3aa: CSASLRDQETQYF

abundance: NA
j_gene: TRBJ2-5
d_gene: NA
v_gene: TRBV30
CDR3nt: TGTGCCTGGAGTGTATCCTCAGGAGGAGAGACCCAGTACTTC
CDR3aa: CAWSVSSGGETQYF

abundance: NA
j_gene: TRBJ2-2
d_gene: TRBD2
v_gene: TRBV10-1
CDR3nt: TGCGCCAGCAGTCCCGGGAGGGATGGCGGGGAGCTGTTTTTT
CDR3aa: CASSPGRDGGELFF

abundance: many
j_gene: TRBJ2-7
d_gene: NA
v_gene: TRBV11-2
CDR3nt: TGTGCCAGCAGCCTTATGAGAGGGCTTCGGTACGAGCAGTACTTC
CDR3aa: CASSLMRGLRYEQYF

abundance: few
j_gene: TRBJ2-7
d_gene: NA
v_gene: TRBV27
CDR3nt: TGTGCCAGCATGTTCCGCCGGAGCTCATTCTACGAGCAGTACTTC
CDR3aa: CASMFRRSSFYEQYF

abundance: NA
j_gene: TRBJ2-5
d_gene: TRBD2
v_gene: TRBV6-6
CDR3nt: TGTGCCAGCAGTTACTACCCTAGCGGGACTCAAGAGACCCAGTACTTC
CDR3aa: CASSYYPSGTQETQYF

abundance: many
j_gene: TRBJ2-3
d_gene: TRBD2
v_gene: TRBV7-8
CDR3nt: TGTGCCAGCAGCGTCACCTCAACTCTAGCGGGAGTACCAGATACGCAGTATTTT
CDR3aa: CASSVTSTLAGVPDTQYF

abundance: once
j_gene: TRBJ2-1
d_gene: TRBD2
v_gene: TRBV28
CDR3nt: TGTGCCAGCTCTAGCGGGTTGGGGGATGAGCAGTTCTTC
CDR3aa: CASSSGLGDEQFF

abundance: NA
j_gene: TRBJ1-5
d_gene: NA
v_gene: TRBV4-1
CDR3nt: TGCGCCAGCAGCCAAGGGGCAGGAGAAAGCAATCAGCCCCAGCATTTT
CDR3aa: CASSQGAGESNQPQHF

abundance: NA
j_gene: TRBJ2-1
d_gene: TRBD1
v_gene: TRBV20-1
CDR3nt: TGCAGTGCTAGACAGGGGGCCGTCAATGAGCAGTTCTTC
CDR3aa: CSARQGAVNEQFF

abundance: many
j_gene: TRBJ2-7
d_gene: TRBD1
v_gene: TRBV7-2
CDR3nt: TGTGCCAGCAGCTTCCGGGACAGGCCCTACGAGCAGTACTTC
CDR3aa: CASSFRDRPYEQYF

abundance: many
j_gene: TRBJ1-5
d_gene: NA
v_gene: TRBV12-3/TRBV12-4
CDR3nt: TGTGCCAGCAGTTTAGGATCCCTCAATCAGCCCCAGCATTTT
CDR3aa: CASSLGSLNQPQHF

abundance: NA
j_gene: TRBJ2-1
d_gene: NA
v_gene: TRBV7-2
CDR3nt: TGTGCCAGCATTTCCGCCCCACAACGATACAATGAGCAGTTCTTC
CDR3aa: CASISAPQRYNEQFF

abundance: NA
j_gene: TRBJ1-2
d_gene: NA
v_gene: TRBV19
CDR3nt: TGTGCCAGTAGTATCGGACAACCAACCTATGGCTACACCTTC
CDR3aa: CASSIGQPTYGYTF